Sequencing of this T cell receptor (beta chain) was carried out in a study of cytomegalovirus exposure and HLA in healthy donors. Overall study findings and caveats: Analysis was carried out at a later point, and it linked a missense DCLRE1C variant to TCR beta V- and J-gene trimming.

On this clone itself: Its antigen is undetermined.

Trimming cost V 3 bases and J 5 bases; bases outside gene matches: 8. Germline V gene lookup returns CDR1 MNHNS and CDR2 SASEGT. The CDR3 runs 15 residues. Primers included in the PCR were 60 Vbeta and 13 Jbeta primers. Libraries were prepared by immunoSEQ multiplex PCR; TCRdb keeps only in-frame clonotypes and omits some of them. The sample yields roughly 100,000 clones, approximately 79% seen once. The sequencing input was PBMCs. The chain links TRBV6-1 to TRBJ1-1, with 8 positions matching TRBD1. The TCR sequence derives from a man aged 60 to 69 in good health and CMV-seropositive. For the CDR3, the DNA is TGTGCCAGCAGTGAGAGTCAGGGGGCTATAACTGAAGCTTTCTTT. Amino acids: CASSESQGAITEAFF.